These T cell receptor beta chains were read from a single sample in a study of CD8 T cells in ankylosing spondylitis. MiXCR, applied by TCRdb to the 5' RACE reads, yields one record per CDR3 protein. The table includes about 400,000 distinct CDR3 sequences, about a fifth detected once. Sequencing was carried out using blood, either unsorted or a sorted T cell fraction (not recorded which). Receptors were obtained from a male donor with ankylosing spondylitis. CDR3s include the opening cysteine and the closing phenylalanine or tryptophan. The D gene is left open where the match is weak. Not all rows give a size; the values are once, few, many and, for expanded clones, a class.

j_call | clone_size | v_call | d_call | cdr3_nt | cdr3_aa
TRBJ2-2 | - | TRBV14 | - | TGTGCCAGCAAGCAGGAAGGATTGAACACCGGGGAGCTGTTTTTT | CASKQEGLNTGELFF
TRBJ2-5 | few | TRBV28 | - | TGTGCCAGCAGCCCAAGGACCTCTCAAGAGACCCAGTACTTC | CASSPRTSQETQYF
TRBJ2-3 | few | TRBV25-1 | - | TGTGCCAGCAGGTACATGGCAGATACGCAGTATTTT | CASRYMADTQYF
TRBJ1-5 | - | TRBV6-1 | - | TGTGCCAGCAGTGATGGGAGCTATAGCAATCAGCCCCAGCATTTT | CASSDGSYSNQPQHF
TRBJ2-1 | few | TRBV10-3 | TRBD2 | TGTGCCATCAGGAGAACTAGCGGACAATACAATGAGCAGTTCTTC | CAIRRTSGQYNEQFF
TRBJ1-1 | few | TRBV12-3/TRBV12-4 | TRBD1 | TGTGCCAGCATCTACGGGACAGGAGGATCGAACACTGAAGCTTTCTTT | CASIYGTGGSNTEAFF
TRBJ2-5 | few | TRBV7-3 | - | TGTGCCAGCGGTAACAGCGGGGAGACCCAGTACTTC | CASGNSGETQYF
TRBJ2-3 | - | TRBV20-1 | - | TGCAGTGCTAGTCTAGGCCCGATAAGGCAGTATTTT | CSASLGPIRQYF
TRBJ2-1 | - | TRBV11-2 | TRBD2 | TGTGCCACCAGGGGACTAGCGGTAAATGAGCAGTTCTTC | CATRGLAVNEQFF
TRBJ2-3 | few | TRBV10-3 | TRBD2 | TGTGCCATCAGTGAGTCTCGGAATAGCGGGTCCTCCCAAGGTACGCAGTATTTT | CAISESRNSGSSQGTQYF
TRBJ2-2 | - | TRBV28 | - | TGTGCCAGCAGTCCTCTAAGGGGGGGGTTTAACACCGGGGAGCTGTTTTTT | CASSPLRGGFNTGELFF
TRBJ2-2 | - | TRBV15 | TRBD1 | TGTGCCACCAGCAGAGATGCGGACAGGGCCGGGGAGCTGTTTTTT | CATSRDADRAGELFF
TRBJ2-5 | - | TRBV7-8 | - | TGTGCCAGCAGCCTGGGGCAGGGCGAACAAGAGACCCAGTACTTC | CASSLGQGEQETQYF
TRBJ1-5 | - | TRBV15 | - | TGTGCCACCAGCAGAGATTTCTCCGTTAGCAATCAGCCCCAGCATTTT | CATSRDFSVSNQPQHF
TRBJ1-2 | few | TRBV19 | - | TGTGCCAGTCTCGACAGACGTAACTATGGCTACACCTTC | CASLDRRNYGYTF
TRBJ1-6 | few | TRBV20-1 | TRBD1 | TGCAGTGCTTTTCGGACAGGGAATTCACCCCTCCACTTT | CSAFRTGNSPLHF
TRBJ1-1 | few | TRBV28 | - | TGTGCCAGCAGACTGGACAGCCGGAACACTGAAGCTTTCTTT | CASRLDSRNTEAFF
TRBJ2-3 | few | TRBV7-9 | - | TGTGCCAGCGGGAAAGATATAGATACGCAGTATTTT | CASGKDIDTQYF
TRBJ2-1 | - | TRBV7-3 | - | TGTGCCAGCAGCCCCACTAGGGGTCTAAACAATGAGCAGTTCTTC | CASSPTRGLNNEQFF
TRBJ2-7 | few | TRBV6-1 | TRBD1 | TGTGCCAGCAGGCCGACAGGGGATGGGGGCTACGAGCAGTACTTC | CASRPTGDGGYEQYF
TRBJ2-7 | - | TRBV11-3 | TRBD2 | TGTGCCAGCAGCGGGACTAGCGAATACGAGCAGTACTTC | CASSGTSEYEQYF
TRBJ2-2 | - | TRBV5-1 | - | TGCGCCAGCAGCTTGGTTTTCGGGGAGCTGTTTTTT | CASSLVFGELFF
TRBJ2-7 | few | TRBV20-1 | - | TGCAGTGCATACAGGGGTAGCGGGGCCTACGAGCAGTACTTC | CSAYRGSGAYEQYF
TRBJ2-3 | few | TRBV6-2/TRBV6-3 | - | TGTGCCAGCAGTTTGTCCACAGGATACACAGATACGCAGTATTTT | CASSLSTGYTDTQYF
TRBJ2-5 | - | TRBV7-2 | - | TGTGCCAGCAGCTTAGGAGAGGTGCGCACCCAGTACTTC | CASSLGEVRTQYF
TRBJ1-1 | few | TRBV4-2 | TRBD1 | TGTGCCAGCAGCTCTCGTAAGGGGGCGGCGAACACTGAAGCTTTCTTT | CASSSRKGAANTEAFF
TRBJ2-7 | few | TRBV15 | TRBD2 | TGTGCCACCAGCTTCAAAGATAGCGGGGAGGGCTACGAGCAGTACTTC | CATSFKDSGEGYEQYF
TRBJ2-1 | - | TRBV24-1 | TRBD2 | TGTGCCACCAGTGATTGGGCTAGCGGGAGGAATGAGCAGTTCTTC | CATSDWASGRNEQFF
TRBJ2-7 | - | TRBV20-1 | - | TGCAGTGCCGTAGCCTCTTCCTACGAGCAGTACTTC | CSAVASSYEQYF
TRBJ1-1 | - | TRBV18 | - | TGTGCCAGCTCACCATCCCCAGGGGTTACTGAAGCTTTCTTT | CASSPSPGVTEAFF
TRBJ2-7 | few | TRBV5-5 | - | TGTGCCAGCAGCCCGGGGAGGAGCGGGTCCTACGAGCAGTACTTC | CASSPGRSGSYEQYF
TRBJ2-7 | - | TRBV20-1 | TRBD1 | TGCAGTGCTAACGTAGGGGGCATCATCAACGAGCAGTACTTC | CSANVGGIINEQYF
TRBJ2-7 | few | TRBV29-1 | - | TGCAGCGTTGCCAGGGGTAGCGGCGAGCAGTACTTC | CSVARGSGEQYF
TRBJ1-1 | - | TRBV3-1 | - | TGTGCCAGCAGCCAAGATTTCGGGGGGAACACTGAAGCTTTCTTT | CASSQDFGGNTEAFF
TRBJ1-2 | once | TRBV6-1 | - | TGTGCCAGCAGTGAAGGTAGGATCCATGGCTACACCTTC | CASSEGRIHGYTF